This TCR beta chain was recorded in a study of vaccination and CD4 T cells after COVID-19. Study as a whole: Six male and four female convalescents took part, two of them Hispanic. Study-level points and caveats: Post-vaccination reactive clonotypes (median roughly 35) did not differ significantly from post-infection (fewer than 24).

On this clonotype: Its antigen remains unidentified.

Described treatment: approximately 10-day PBMC culture with coronavirus spike peptide pools or control peptides (ViraFEST assay). From the unexposed donor, CD4+ T cells were collected ahead of the COVID-19 pandemic (2011-2018). Sequencing of cultured CD4+ T cell DNA used the Oncomine TCR Beta short-read assay. Genomic DNA was drawn out of CD4+ T cells grown in culture. TCRdb called the PCR reads again in MiXCR, with one record for every CDR3 protein. Here the sample spans around 7,400 distinct CDR3 sequences, 45% to 55% being singletons. Germline V lookup: CDR1 SEHNR, CDR2 FQNEAQ (reference sequence). The CDR3 has 16 residues. Trimming took off 5 bases at V and 0 bases at J, with 16 bases between the two ends.

The chain has TRBV7-9 and TRBJ1-2, with D maybe TRBD1 (6 bases). The sequence derives from a human donor in good health. The material sequenced was CD4+ T cells from blood, cultured in vitro. The CDR3: CASSRGAAGANYGYTF. The CDR3 DNA reads as TGTGCCAGCAGCCGAGGAGCGGCAGGGGCTAACTATGGCTACACCTTC.